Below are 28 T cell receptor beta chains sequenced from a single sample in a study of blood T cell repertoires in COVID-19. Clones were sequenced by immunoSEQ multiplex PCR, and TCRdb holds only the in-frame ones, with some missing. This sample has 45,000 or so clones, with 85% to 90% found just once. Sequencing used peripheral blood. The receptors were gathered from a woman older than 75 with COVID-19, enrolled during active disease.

CDR3 in amino acids: CASSYTGQGSGYTF. CDR3 sequence (DNA): TGTGCCAGCAGTTACACGGGACAGGGGAGTGGCTACACCTTC. This chain connects TRBV6-5 to TRBJ1-2, with 10 bases that match TRBD1. Germline V gives CDR1 MNHEY, CDR2 SVGAGI. This CDR3 contains 14 residues. Unmatched junction bases numbered 4, after V lost 2 bases and J lost 7 bases.

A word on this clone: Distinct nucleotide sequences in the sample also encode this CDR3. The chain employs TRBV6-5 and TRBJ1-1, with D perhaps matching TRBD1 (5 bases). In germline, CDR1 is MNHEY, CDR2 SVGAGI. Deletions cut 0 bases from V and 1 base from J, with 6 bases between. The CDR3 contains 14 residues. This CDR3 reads CASSYSTGNTEAFF. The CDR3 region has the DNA TGTGCCAGCAGTTACTCTACAGGGAACACTGAAGCTTTCTTT.

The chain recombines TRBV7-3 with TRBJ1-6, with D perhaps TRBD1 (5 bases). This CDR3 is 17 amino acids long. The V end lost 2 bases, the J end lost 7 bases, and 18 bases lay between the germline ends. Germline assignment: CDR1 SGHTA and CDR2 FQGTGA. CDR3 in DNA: TGTGCCAGCAGCTTATTCCCTCAGGGATTGCGGAATTCACCCCTCCACTTT. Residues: CASSLFPQGLRNSPLHF.

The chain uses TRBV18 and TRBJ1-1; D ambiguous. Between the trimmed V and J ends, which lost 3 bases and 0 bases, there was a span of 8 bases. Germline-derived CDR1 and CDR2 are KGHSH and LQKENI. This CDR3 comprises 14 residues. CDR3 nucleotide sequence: TGTGCCAGCTCACCGTCCACAGTGAACACTGAAGCTTTCTTT. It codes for CASSPSTVNTEAFF.

The CDR3 sequence: CASGFSARADTQYF. CDR3 sequence (DNA): TGTGCTAGTGGTTTTTCGGCTCGGGCAGATACGCAGTATTTT. This chain connects TRBV12-5 to TRBJ2-3; no clear D. The V end was cut by 3 bases, the J end by 4 bases, with 11 bases between. The CDR3 covers 14 residues. Germline V gene lookup returns CDR1 LGHNT and CDR2 FRNRAP.

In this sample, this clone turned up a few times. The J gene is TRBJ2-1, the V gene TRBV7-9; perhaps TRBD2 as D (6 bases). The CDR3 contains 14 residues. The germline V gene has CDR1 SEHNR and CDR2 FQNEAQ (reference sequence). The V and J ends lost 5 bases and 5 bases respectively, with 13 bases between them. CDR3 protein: CASSLYGRDNEQFF. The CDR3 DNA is TGTGCCAGCAGCCTATACGGGAGAGACAATGAGCAGTTCTTC.

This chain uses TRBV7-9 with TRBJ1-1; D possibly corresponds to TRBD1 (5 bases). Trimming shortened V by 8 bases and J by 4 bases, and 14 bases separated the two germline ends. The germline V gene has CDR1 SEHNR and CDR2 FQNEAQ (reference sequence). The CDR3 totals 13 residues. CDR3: CASSKPGGTEAFF. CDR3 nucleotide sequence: TGTGCCAGCTCGAAACCGGGGGGCACTGAAGCTTTCTTT.

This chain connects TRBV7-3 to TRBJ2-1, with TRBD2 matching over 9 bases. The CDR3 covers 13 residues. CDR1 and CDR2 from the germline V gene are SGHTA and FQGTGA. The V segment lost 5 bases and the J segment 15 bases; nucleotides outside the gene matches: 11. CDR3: CASSQRPGLAPFF. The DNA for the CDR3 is TGTGCCAGCAGCCAACGTCCGGGACTAGCTCCGTTCTTC.

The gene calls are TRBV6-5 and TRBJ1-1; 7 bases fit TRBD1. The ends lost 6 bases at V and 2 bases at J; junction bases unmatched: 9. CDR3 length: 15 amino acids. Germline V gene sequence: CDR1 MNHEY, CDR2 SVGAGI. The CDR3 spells CASSRQGGGNTEAFF. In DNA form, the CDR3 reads TGTGCCAGCAGCCGACAGGGAGGAGGTAACACTGAAGCTTTCTTT.

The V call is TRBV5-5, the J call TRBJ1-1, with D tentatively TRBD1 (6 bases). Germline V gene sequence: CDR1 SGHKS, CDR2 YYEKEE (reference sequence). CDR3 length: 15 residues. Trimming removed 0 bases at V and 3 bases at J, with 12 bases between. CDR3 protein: CASSLAGDLYTEAFF. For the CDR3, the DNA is TGTGCCAGCAGCTTGGCAGGGGATCTATACACTGAAGCTTTCTTT.

The CDR3 sequence: CASSQFLPAGPTNEKLFF. The CDR3, as DNA: TGCGCCAGCAGTCAATTTCTTCCGGCGGGCCCAACTAATGAAAAACTGTTTTTT. This rearrangement joins TRBV23-1 to TRBJ1-4; D is uncertain. TRBV23-1 is an open reading frame, and its role is uncertain. V lost 1 base, J lost 0 bases, and 15 bases lay in between. The CDR3 has 18 residues.

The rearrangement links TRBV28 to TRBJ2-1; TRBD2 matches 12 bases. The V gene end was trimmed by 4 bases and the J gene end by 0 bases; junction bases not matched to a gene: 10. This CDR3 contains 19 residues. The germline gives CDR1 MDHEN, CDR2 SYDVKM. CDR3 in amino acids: CASSSTLAGGPRSYNEQFF. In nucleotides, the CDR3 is TGTGCCAGCAGTTCAACCCTAGCGGGAGGGCCGCGCTCCTACAATGAGCAGTTCTTC.

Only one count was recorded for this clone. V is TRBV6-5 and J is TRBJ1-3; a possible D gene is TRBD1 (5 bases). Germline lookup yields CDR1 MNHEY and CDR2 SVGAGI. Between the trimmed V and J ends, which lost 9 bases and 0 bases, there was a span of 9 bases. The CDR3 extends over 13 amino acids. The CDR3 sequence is CASRQTSGNTIYF. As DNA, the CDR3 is TGTGCCAGTAGACAGACCTCTGGAAACACCATATATTTT.

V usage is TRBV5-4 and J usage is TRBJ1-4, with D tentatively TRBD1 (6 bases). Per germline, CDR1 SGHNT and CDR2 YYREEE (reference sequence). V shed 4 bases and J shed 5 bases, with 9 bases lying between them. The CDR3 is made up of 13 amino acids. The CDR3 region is CASSGRGNEKLFF. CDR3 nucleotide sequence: TGTGCCAGCAGCGGGAGGGGGAATGAAAAACTGTTTTTT.

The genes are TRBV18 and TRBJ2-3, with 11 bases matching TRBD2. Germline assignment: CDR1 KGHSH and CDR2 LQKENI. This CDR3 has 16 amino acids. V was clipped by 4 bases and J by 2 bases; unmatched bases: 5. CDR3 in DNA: TGTGCCAGCTCACAGGCTAGCGGGAGGTCCACAGATACGCAGTATTTT. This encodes CASSQASGRSTDTQYF. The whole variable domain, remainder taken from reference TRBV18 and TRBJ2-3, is NAGVMQNPRHLVRRRGQEARLRCSPMKGHSHVYWYRQLPEEGLKFMVYLQKENIIDESGMPKERFSAEFPKEGPSILRIQQVVRGDSAAYFCASSQASGRSTDTQYFGPGTRLTVL.

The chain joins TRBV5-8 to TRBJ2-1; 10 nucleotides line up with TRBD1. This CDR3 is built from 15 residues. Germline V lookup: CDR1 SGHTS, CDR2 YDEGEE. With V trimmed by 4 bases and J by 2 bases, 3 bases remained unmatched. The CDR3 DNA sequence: TGTGCCAGCAGCACAGGACAGGGGGCCTACAATGAGCAGTTCTTC. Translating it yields CASSTGQGAYNEQFF. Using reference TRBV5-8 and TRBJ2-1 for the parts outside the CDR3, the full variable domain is EAGVTQSPTHLIKTRGQQATLRCSPISGHTSVYWYQQALGLGLQFLLWYDEGEERNRGNFPPRFSGRQFPNYSSELNVNALELEDSALYLCASSTGQGAYNEQFFGPGTRLTVL.

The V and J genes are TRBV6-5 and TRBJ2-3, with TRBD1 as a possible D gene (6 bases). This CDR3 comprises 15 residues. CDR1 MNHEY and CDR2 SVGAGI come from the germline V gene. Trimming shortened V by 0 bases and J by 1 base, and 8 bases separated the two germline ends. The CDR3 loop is CASSYSGARTDTQYF. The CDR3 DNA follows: TGTGCCAGCAGTTACTCGGGGGCCCGCACAGATACGCAGTATTTT.

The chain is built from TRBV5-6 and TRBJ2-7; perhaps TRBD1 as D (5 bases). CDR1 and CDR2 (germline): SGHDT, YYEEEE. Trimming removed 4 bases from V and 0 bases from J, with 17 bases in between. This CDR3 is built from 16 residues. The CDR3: CASSLTQGLSSYEQYF. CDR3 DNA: TGTGCCAGCAGCCTCACTCAGGGCTTGAGCTCCTACGAGCAGTACTTC.

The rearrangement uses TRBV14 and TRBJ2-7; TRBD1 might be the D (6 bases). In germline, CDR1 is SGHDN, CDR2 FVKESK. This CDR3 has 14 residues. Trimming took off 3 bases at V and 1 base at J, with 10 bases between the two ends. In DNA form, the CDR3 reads TGTGCCAGCAGCCAGATGACAGGATCCTACGAGCAGTACTTC. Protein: CASSQMTGSYEQYF.

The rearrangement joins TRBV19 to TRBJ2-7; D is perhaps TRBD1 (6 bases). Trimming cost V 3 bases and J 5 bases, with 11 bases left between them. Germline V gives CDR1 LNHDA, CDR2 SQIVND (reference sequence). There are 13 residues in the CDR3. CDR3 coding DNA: TGTGCCAGTAGTATGCAGGGGCCCCACGAGCAGTACTTC. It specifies CASSMQGPHEQYF.

The DNA for the CDR3 is TGTGCCAGCAGTTACGGACAGGGGATTAGCAATCAGCCCCAGCATTTT. Translating gives CASSYGQGISNQPQHF. This chain connects TRBV6-5 to TRBJ1-5, with 9 bases that match TRBD1. Germline V gene data show CDR1 as MNHEY and CDR2 as SVGAGI. The CDR3 covers 16 residues. V gave up 2 bases and J gave up 0 bases; unmatched junction bases: 2.

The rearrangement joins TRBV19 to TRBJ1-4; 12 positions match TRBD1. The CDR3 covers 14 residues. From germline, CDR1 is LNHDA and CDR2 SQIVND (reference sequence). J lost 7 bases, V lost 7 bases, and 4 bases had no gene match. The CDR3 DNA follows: TGTGCCAGTAAGCCGGGACAGGGGGCTGAAAAACTGTTTTTT. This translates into CASKPGQGAEKLFF.

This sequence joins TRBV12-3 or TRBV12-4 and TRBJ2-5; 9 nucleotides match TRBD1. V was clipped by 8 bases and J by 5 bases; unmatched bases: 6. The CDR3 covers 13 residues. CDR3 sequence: CASAGTGRETQYF. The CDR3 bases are TGTGCCAGCGCCGGGACAGGGAGGGAGACCCAGTACTTC.

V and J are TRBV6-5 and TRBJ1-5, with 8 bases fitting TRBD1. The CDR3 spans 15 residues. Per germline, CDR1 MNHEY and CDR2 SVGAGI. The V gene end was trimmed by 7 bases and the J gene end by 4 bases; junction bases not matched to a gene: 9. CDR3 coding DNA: TGTGCCAGCAAGACAGGGGCCTGGGCTAATCAGCCCCAGCATTTT. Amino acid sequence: CASKTGAWANQPQHF.

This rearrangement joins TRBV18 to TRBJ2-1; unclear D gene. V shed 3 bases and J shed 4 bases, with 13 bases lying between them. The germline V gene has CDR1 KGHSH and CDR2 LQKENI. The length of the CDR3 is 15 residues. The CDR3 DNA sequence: TGTGCCAGCTCACCCGATACCTTCCGGTACAATGAGCAGTTCTTC. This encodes CASSPDTFRYNEQFF.

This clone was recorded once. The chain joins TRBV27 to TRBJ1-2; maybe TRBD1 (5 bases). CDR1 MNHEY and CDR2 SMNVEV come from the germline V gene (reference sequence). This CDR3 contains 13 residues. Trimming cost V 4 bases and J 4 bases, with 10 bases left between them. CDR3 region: CASSSIDSYGYTF. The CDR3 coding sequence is TGTGCCAGCAGTTCCATCGACAGCTATGGCTACACCTTC.

The CDR3 loop is CASPPTTRGAGGFHSDTQYF. The CDR3 coding sequence is TGTGCCAGCCCACCGACGACCCGAGGAGCAGGGGGGTTTCATTCAGATACGCAGTATTTT. This rearrangement joins TRBV19 to TRBJ2-3; the D gene is possibly TRBD1 (7 bases). V was trimmed by 9 bases and J by 4 bases, leaving 35 bases between them. This CDR3 has 20 residues. Germline-derived CDR1 and CDR2 are LNHDA and SQIVND (reference sequence).

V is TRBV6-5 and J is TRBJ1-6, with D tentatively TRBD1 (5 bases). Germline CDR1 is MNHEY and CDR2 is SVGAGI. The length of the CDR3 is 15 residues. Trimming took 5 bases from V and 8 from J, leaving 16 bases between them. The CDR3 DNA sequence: TGTGCCAGCAGTCCGGACATTCGCGCGTATTCACCCCTCCACTTT. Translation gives CASSPDIRAYSPLHF.